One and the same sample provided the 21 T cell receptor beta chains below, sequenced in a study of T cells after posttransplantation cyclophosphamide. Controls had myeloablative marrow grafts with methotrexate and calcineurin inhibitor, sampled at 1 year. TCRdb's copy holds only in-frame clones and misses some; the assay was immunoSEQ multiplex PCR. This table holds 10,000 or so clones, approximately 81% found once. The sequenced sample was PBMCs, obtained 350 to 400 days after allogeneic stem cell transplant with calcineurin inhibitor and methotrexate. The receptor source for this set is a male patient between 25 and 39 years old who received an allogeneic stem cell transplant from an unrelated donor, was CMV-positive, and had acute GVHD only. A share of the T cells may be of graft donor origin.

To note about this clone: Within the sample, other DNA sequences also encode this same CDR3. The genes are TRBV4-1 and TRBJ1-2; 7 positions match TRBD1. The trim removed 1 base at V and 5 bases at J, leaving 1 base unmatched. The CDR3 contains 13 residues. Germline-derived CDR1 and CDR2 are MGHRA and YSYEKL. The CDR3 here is CASSQGRGYGYTF. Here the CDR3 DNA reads TGCGCCAGCAGCCAAGGCAGGGGGTATGGCTACACCTTC.

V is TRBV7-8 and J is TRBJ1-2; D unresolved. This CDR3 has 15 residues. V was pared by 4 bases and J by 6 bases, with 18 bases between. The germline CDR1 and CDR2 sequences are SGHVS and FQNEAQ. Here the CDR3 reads CASSSTEVLVDGYTF. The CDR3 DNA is TGTGCCAGCAGCTCAACAGAGGTACTAGTCGATGGCTACACCTTC.

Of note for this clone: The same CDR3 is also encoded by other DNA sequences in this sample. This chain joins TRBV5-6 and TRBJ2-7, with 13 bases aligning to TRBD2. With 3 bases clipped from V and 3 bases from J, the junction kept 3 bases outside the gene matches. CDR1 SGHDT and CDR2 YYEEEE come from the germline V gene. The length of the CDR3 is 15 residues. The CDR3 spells CASSSGLAGVYEQYF. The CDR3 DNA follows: TGTGCCAGCAGCTCTGGACTAGCGGGAGTCTACGAGCAGTACTTC.

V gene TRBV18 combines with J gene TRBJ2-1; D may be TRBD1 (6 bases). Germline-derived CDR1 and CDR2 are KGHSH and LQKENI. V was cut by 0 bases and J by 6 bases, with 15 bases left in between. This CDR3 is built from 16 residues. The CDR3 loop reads CASSPPTTGQGNEQFF. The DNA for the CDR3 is TGTGCCAGCTCACCACCTACCACAGGGCAGGGCAATGAGCAGTTCTTC.

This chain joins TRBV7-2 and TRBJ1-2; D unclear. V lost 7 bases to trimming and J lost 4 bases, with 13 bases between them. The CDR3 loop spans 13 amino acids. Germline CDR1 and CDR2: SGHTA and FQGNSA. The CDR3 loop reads CASNSGFGYGYTF. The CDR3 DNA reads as TGTGCCAGCAACTCGGGATTCGGCTATGGCTACACCTTC.

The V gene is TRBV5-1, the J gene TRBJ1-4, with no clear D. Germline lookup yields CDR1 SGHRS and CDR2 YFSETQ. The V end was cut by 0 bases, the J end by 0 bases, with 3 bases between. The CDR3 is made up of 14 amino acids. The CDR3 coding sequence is TGCGCCAGCAGCTTGGGGCCAACTAATGAAAAACTGTTTTTT. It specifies CASSLGPTNEKLFF.

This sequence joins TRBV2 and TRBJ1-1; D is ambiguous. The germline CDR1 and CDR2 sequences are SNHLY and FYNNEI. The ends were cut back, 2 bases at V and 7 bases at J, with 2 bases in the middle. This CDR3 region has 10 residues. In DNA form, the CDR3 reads TGTGCCAGCAGTGAACTTGAAGCTTTCTTT. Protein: CASSELEAFF.

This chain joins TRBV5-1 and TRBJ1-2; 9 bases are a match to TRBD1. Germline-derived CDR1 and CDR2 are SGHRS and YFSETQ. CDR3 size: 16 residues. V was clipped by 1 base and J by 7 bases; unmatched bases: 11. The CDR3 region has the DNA TGCGCCAGCAGCTTGTTTGGACAGGGGTATGAGGCTGGCTACACCTTC. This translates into CASSLFGQGYEAGYTF.

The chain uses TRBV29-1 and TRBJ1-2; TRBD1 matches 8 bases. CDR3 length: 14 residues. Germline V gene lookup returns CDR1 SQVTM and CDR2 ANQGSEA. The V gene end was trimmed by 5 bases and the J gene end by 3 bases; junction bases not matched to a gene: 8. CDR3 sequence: CSVSTGEYDYGYTF. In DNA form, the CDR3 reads TGCAGCGTTTCGACAGGGGAGTATGACTATGGCTACACCTTC.

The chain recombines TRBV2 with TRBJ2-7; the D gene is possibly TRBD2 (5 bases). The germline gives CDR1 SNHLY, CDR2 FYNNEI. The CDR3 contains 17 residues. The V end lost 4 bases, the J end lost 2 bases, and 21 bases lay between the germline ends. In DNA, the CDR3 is TGTGCCAGCAGTGGTCTGTCGGGCGGGCTTAACCCCTACGAGCAGTACTTC. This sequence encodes CASSGLSGGLNPYEQYF.

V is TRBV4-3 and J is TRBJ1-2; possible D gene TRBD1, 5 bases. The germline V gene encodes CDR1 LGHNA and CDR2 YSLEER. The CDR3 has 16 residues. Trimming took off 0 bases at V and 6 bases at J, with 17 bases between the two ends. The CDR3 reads CASSQDRGEGRNGYTF. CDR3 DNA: TGCGCCAGCAGCCAAGACCGAGGGGAGGGCAGAAATGGCTACACCTTC.

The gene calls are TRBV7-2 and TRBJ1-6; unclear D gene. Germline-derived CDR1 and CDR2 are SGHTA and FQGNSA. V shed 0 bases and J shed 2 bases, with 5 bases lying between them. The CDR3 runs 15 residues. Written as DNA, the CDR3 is TGTGCCAGCAGCTTAGCGGGCCCCTATAATTCACCCCTCCACTTT. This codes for CASSLAGPYNSPLHF.

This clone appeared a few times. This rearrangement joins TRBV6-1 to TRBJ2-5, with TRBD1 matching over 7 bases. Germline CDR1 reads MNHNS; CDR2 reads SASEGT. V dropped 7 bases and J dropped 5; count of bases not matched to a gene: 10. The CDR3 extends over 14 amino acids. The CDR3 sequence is CASTVTGVDETQYF. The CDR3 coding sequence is TGTGCCAGCACCGTAACAGGGGTCGACGAGACCCAGTACTTC.

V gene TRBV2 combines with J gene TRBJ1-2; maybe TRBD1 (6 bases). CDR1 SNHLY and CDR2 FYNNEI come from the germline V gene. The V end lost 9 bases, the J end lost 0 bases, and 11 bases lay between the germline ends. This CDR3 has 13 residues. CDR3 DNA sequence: TGTGCCAGGGGGACACCTGCTAACTATGGCTACACCTTC. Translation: CARGTPANYGYTF.

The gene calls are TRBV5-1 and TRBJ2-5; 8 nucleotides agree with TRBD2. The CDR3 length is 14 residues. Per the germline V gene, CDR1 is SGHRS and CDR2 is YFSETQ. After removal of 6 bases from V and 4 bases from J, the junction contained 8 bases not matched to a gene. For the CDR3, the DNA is TGCGCCAGCACCCCAGCGGGAGTAGGAGAGACCCAGTACTTC. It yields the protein CASTPAGVGETQYF.

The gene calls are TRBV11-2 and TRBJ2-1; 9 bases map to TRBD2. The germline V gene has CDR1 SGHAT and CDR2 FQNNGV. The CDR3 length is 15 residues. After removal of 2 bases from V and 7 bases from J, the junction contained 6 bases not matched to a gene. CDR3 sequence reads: CASSLLAGLLNEQFF. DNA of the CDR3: TGTGCCAGCAGCTTACTAGCGGGGTTACTGAATGAGCAGTTCTTC.

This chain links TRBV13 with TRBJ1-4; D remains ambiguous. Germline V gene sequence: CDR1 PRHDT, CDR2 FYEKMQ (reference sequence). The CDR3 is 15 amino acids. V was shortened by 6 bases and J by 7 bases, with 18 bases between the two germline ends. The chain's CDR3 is CASSPMVGSSEKLFF. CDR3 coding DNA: TGTGCCAGCAGTCCTATGGTAGGGAGTTCTGAAAAACTGTTTTTT. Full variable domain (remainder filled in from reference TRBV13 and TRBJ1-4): AAGVIQSPRHLIKEKRETATLKCYPIPRHDTVYWYQQGPGQDPQFLISFYEKMQSDKGSIPDRFSAQQFSDYHSELNMSSLELGDSALYFCASSPMVGSSEKLFFGSGTQLSVL.

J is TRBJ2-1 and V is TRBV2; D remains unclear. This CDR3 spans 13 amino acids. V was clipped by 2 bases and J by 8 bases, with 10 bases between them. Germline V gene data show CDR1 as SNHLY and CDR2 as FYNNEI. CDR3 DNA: TGTGCCAGCAGTGAATTGGAGAGATATGAGCAGTTCTTC. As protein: CASSELERYEQFF.

In nucleotides, the CDR3 is TGTGCCAGCAGCCGGGACATCCGTAGCACAGATACGCAGTATTTT. Protein: CASSRDIRSTDTQYF. This chain connects TRBV7-6 to TRBJ2-3; a possible D gene is TRBD1 (6 bases). Germline-derived CDR1 and CDR2 are SGHVS and FNYEAQ. V was cut by 5 bases and J by 0 bases, with 12 bases left in between. The CDR3 has 15 amino acids. Filled out from reference TRBV7-6 and TRBJ2-3, the complete variable domain reads GAGVSQSPRYKVTKRGQDVALRCDPISGHVSLYWYRQALGQGPEFLTYFNYEAQQDKSGLPNDRFSAERPEGSISTLTIQRTEQRDSAMYRCASSRDIRSTDTQYFGPGTRLTVL.

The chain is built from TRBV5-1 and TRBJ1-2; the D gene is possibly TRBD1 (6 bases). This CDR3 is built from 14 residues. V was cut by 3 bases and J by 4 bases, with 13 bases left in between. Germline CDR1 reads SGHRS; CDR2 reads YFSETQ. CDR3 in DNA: TGCGCCAGCAGCTCGGACAGAACCGCCTATGGCTACACCTTC. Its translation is CASSSDRTAYGYTF.

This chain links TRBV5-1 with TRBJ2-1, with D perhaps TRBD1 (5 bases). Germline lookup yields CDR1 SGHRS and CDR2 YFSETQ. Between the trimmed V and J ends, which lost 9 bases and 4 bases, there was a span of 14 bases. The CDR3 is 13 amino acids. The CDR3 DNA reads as TGCGCCACCTCGGACACGTATTACAATGAGCAGTTCTTC. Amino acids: CATSDTYYNEQFF.